Presented here are 8 T cell receptor beta chains from one specimen sequenced in a study of shared clonotypes between healthy human individuals. Assay: immunoSEQ multiplex PCR; the TCRdb copy retains only in-frame clones and omits some. The data show hundreds of thousands of clones, roughly four fifths seen once. What was sequenced was PBMCs. Receptors originate from a woman between 40 and 50 years old in good health. Some clones in this sample may be carry-over from other donors' samples.

The chain recombines TRBV14 with TRBJ2-7; the D gene is possibly TRBD2 (6 bases). In germline, CDR1 is SGHDN, CDR2 FVKESK. Trimming pared 2 bases from V and 3 bases from J, leaving 14 bases between. There are 15 residues in the CDR3. The CDR3 sequence: CASSQLGGLLYEQYF. As DNA, the CDR3 is TGTGCCAGCAGCCAACTGGGAGGCCTTCTCTACGAGCAGTACTTC.

To note about this clone: A much larger clonotype is one base distant, so this may be a read error. The chain joins TRBV10-3 to TRBJ2-6, with 9 bases that match TRBD2. The CDR3 loop spans 21 amino acids. Germline-derived CDR1 and CDR2 are ENHRY and SYGVKD. The ends lost 5 bases at V and 0 bases at J; junction bases unmatched: 17. The CDR3 sequence is CAISTMGGFSGRGSGANVLTF. The CDR3 nucleotides read TGTGCCATCAGTACCATGGGGGGTTTTAGCGGGAGAGGCTCTGGGGCCAACGTCCTGACTTTC.

The gene calls are TRBV9 and TRBJ2-7; weak D call: TRBD1 (6 bases). In germline, CDR1 is SGDLS, CDR2 YYNGEE. Trimming took off 0 bases at V and 6 bases at J, with 10 bases between the two ends. The CDR3 loop spans 13 amino acids. In DNA, the CDR3 is TGTGCCAGCAGCGTAGGGCAGGGGAGCGAGCAGTACTTC. It is translated as CASSVGQGSEQYF.

V usage is TRBV28 and J usage is TRBJ1-5, with 8 bases identical to TRBD1. J was trimmed by 4 bases and V by 7 bases; bases with no gene match: 12. The CDR3 is made up of 16 amino acids. Germline V CDR1 and CDR2: MDHEN, SYDVKM. The DNA of the CDR3 is TGTGCCAGCACCCCGCCCCTGCAGGGGGCTAATCAGCCCCAGCATTTT. Residues: CASTPPLQGANQPQHF. The whole variable domain, filled in from reference TRBV28 and TRBJ1-5, reads DVKVTQSSRYLVKRTGEKVFLECVQDMDHENMFWYRQDPGLGLRLIYFSYDVKMKEKGDIPEGYSVSREKKERFSLILESASTNQTSMYLCASTPPLQGANQPQHFGDGTRLSIL.

With regard to this clone: This likely traces to a read error, being one base from a far larger clone. The chain joins TRBV18 to TRBJ1-1, with D possibly being TRBD1 (6 bases). The CDR3 has 13 residues. Per germline, CDR1 KGHSH and CDR2 LQKENI. V was pared by 3 bases and J by 7 bases, with 12 bases between. In DNA, the CDR3 is TGTGCCAGCTCACCCCCCAGGGGAATTGAAGCTTTCTTT. It specifies CASSPPRGIEAFF.

This clone was seen at least ten times. The chain couples TRBV6-4 to TRBJ2-1, with 8 bases lining up with TRBD2. Germline V lookup: CDR1 MRHNA, CDR2 SNTAGT. Trimming removed 4 bases from V and 4 bases from J; junction bases left unmatched: 6. The CDR3 runs to 15 residues. The CDR3 loop reads CASSGREDGYNEQFF. CDR3 nucleotides: TGTGCCAGCAGTGGGCGGGAGGATGGTTACAATGAGCAGTTCTTC.

This clone has only a few counts. J is TRBJ1-3 and V is TRBV5-4; D ambiguous. Germline loops: CDR1 SGHNT, CDR2 YYREEE (reference sequence). CDR3 length equals 13 residues. V was clipped by 2 bases and J by 0 bases, with 3 bases between them. As DNA, the CDR3 is TGTGCCAGCAGCTTTTACTCTGGAAACACCATATATTTT. It translates to CASSFYSGNTIYF.

This chain connects TRBV7-3 to TRBJ2-3; D remains ambiguous. With 5 bases removed from V and 4 bases from J, the gap between germline ends came to 7 bases. Germline values: CDR1 SGHTA, CDR2 FQGTGA. There are 12 residues in the CDR3. This CDR3 reads CASSPGADTQYF. CDR3 DNA sequence: TGTGCCAGCAGCCCGGGTGCAGATACGCAGTATTTT.